This T cell receptor beta chain appears in the sequencing data of a study of T cell responses to AZD1222 COVID-19 vaccine. TCRdb's copy holds only in-frame clones and misses some; the assay was immunoSEQ multiplex PCR. The profile shows roughly 76,000 clones, about nine tenths of them singletons. To note about this clone: Its antigen is undetermined.

Findings and caveats of the study: Nearly half of unique spike-specific TCRs reportedly avoided B.1.351 and B.1.1.7 mutated regions. CD4 TCRs linked to vaccination spanned spike, dominating at 160-218 and 743-854. White British people made up most donors, females outnumbered males, and clonal diversity was possibly underestimated.

V lost 7 bases to trimming and J lost 4 bases, with 14 bases between them. The germline V gene encodes CDR1 SEHNR and CDR2 FQNEAQ (reference sequence). The CDR3 length is 13 residues. The sequencing used peripheral blood, collected on day 0 of AZD1222 vaccination. This chain joins TRBV7-9 and TRBJ2-7, with a possible D match to TRBD1 (6 bases). The clonotype comes from an adult in good health. The CDR3 DNA follows: TGTGCCAGCAAAAGACAGGCAGGGTACGAGCAGTACTTC. Encoded protein: CASKRQAGYEQYF.